Below are 19 T cell receptor beta chains sequenced from a single sample in a study of PD-L1 blockade in urothelial cancer. As to time point: pretreatment peripheral blood. Sequencing used immunoSEQ multiplex PCR; TCRdb keeps in-frame clones, though not all of them. Among about 50,000 clones, 84% were seen once, and the ten largest hold approximately 2.9%. Material: PBMCs, obtained around atezolizumab (anti-PD-L1) treatment. These receptors were obtained from a man between 65 and 85 years old with urothelial cancer.

This clone occurred a few times. The V call is TRBV7-8, the J call TRBJ1-1; D is perhaps TRBD1 (5 bases). CDR1 is SGHVS, CDR2 FQNEAQ, per germline. Trimming took 6 bases from V and 0 from J, leaving 8 bases between them. This CDR3 has 13 residues. This chain's CDR3 is CASRGGMNTEAFF. In nucleotides, the CDR3 is TGTGCCAGCAGGGGGGGAATGAACACTGAAGCTTTCTTT. The entire variable domain, with the rest obtained from reference TRBV7-8 and TRBJ1-1, is as follows: GAGVSQSPRYKVAKRGQDVALRCDPISGHVSLFWYQQALGQGPEFLTYFQNEAQLDKSGLPSDRFFAERPEGSVSTLKIQRTQQEDSAVYLCASRGGMNTEAFFGQGTRLTVV.

The chain employs TRBV9 and TRBJ2-5, with a weak D call TRBD2 (6 bases). The CDR3 spans 15 residues. Germline assignment: CDR1 SGDLS and CDR2 YYNGEE. V gave up 4 bases and J gave up 2 bases, with 15 bases separating them. The CDR3 region is CASSQDLRGQETQYF. CDR3 nucleotide sequence: TGTGCCAGCAGCCAAGATCTGCGGGGACAAGAGACCCAGTACTTC.

The chain joins TRBV2 to TRBJ1-3; D call uncertain. The CDR3 extends over 15 amino acids. The ends were cut back, 0 bases at V and 4 bases at J, with 10 bases in the middle. Germline lookup yields CDR1 SNHLY and CDR2 FYNNEI. The CDR3 coding sequence is TGTGCCAGCAGTGAAGCTGGAGTGGCGGGAAACACCATATATTTT. It encodes CASSEAGVAGNTIYF.

The genes are TRBV5-1 and TRBJ2-3; TRBD2 agrees at 7 bases. Trimming cost V 5 bases and J 0 bases; bases outside gene matches: 3. The CDR3 covers 14 residues. Germline V gene data show CDR1 as SGHRS and CDR2 as YFSETQ. CDR3 bases: TGCGCCAGCAGGCGGGGGATTAGCACAGATACGCAGTATTTT. Protein sequence: CASRRGISTDTQYF.

This clone came up once. The gene calls are TRBV9 and TRBJ1-1; D is possibly TRBD1 (5 bases). The CDR3 contains 13 residues. V was pared by 4 bases and J by 1 base, with 8 bases between. CDR1 SGDLS and CDR2 YYNGEE come from the germline V gene. The chain's CDR3 is CASSSTGNTEAFF. CDR3 bases: TGTGCCAGCAGCTCCACAGGGAACACTGAAGCTTTCTTT.

The chain employs TRBV19 and TRBJ1-1; D is possibly TRBD1 (6 bases). Germline V gene data show CDR1 as LNHDA and CDR2 as SQIVND (reference sequence). The CDR3 runs to 13 residues. Trimming stripped 5 bases from V and 3 bases from J, with 10 bases between. In nucleotides, the CDR3 is TGTGCCAGTAGTCCGGACAGCTACACTGAAGCTTTCTTT. It codes for CASSPDSYTEAFF.

This clone has just one count. The J gene is TRBJ2-1, the V gene TRBV27; 12 bases are a match to TRBD2. Trimming removed 4 bases from V and 6 bases from J; junction bases left unmatched: 10. CDR1 is MNHEY, CDR2 SMNVEV, per germline (reference sequence). The CDR3 has 17 amino acids. The CDR3 DNA reads TGTGCCAGCAGTTACCGGACTAGCGGGGTCCGGGGCAATGAGCAGTTCTTC. This sequence encodes CASSYRTSGVRGNEQFF.

This clone was observed a handful of times. The rearrangement uses TRBV30 and TRBJ1-5; D not certain. Trimming took off 7 bases at V and 1 base at J, with 14 bases between the two ends. Per germline, CDR1 GTSNPN and CDR2 SVGIG (reference sequence). CDR3 size: 14 residues. In nucleotides, the CDR3 is TGTGCCTTTACAGCGGATCTGAGCAATCAGCCCCAGCATTTT. It yields the protein CAFTADLSNQPQHF. The full variable domain, rest sourced from reference TRBV30 and TRBJ1-5, is SQTIHQWPATLVQPVGSPLSLECTVEGTSNPNLYWYRQAAGRGLQLLFYSVGIGQISSEVPQNLSASRPQDRQFILSSKKLLLSDSGFYLCAFTADLSNQPQHFGDGTRLSIL.

The V and J genes are TRBV15 and TRBJ1-5; no definite D call. Germline V gene data show CDR1 as LNHNV and CDR2 as YYDKDF (reference sequence). There are 15 residues in the CDR3. The V gene lost 0 bases and the J gene lost 5 bases, with 11 bases spanning the gap. CDR3 bases: TGTGCCACCAGCAGAGATCTGAGGGAAGATCAGCCCCAGCATTTT. This encodes CATSRDLREDQPQHF. The entire variable domain, with the rest obtained from reference TRBV15 and TRBJ1-5, is as follows: DAMVIQNPRYQVTQFGKPVTLSCSQTLNHNVMYWYQQKSSQAPKLLFHYYDKDFNNEADTPDNFQSRRPNTSFCFLDIRSPGLGDTAMYLCATSRDLREDQPQHFGDGTRLSIL.

The chain joins TRBV18 to TRBJ1-5, with 8 bases matching TRBD1. The CDR3 has 18 amino acids. The V gene's germline CDR1 is KGHSH and CDR2 LQKENI. V was clipped by 2 bases and J by 0 bases; unmatched bases: 9. DNA of the CDR3: TGTGCCAGCTCACCAAAGGGGACAGGACAAAATAGCAATCAGCCCCAGCATTTT. This translates into CASSPKGTGQNSNQPQHF.

The chain combines TRBV6-6 with TRBJ1-6; 9 nucleotides line up with TRBD1. V trimming: 6 bases; J trimming: 6 bases; junction bases outside the gene matches: 6. The germline CDR1 and CDR2 sequences are MNHNY and SVGAGI (reference sequence). This CDR3 spans 15 amino acids. CDR3 region: CASRPPGQGNSPLHF. In DNA form, the CDR3 reads TGTGCCAGCAGGCCACCGGGACAGGGTAATTCACCCCTCCACTTT.

Only one count was recorded for this clone. The chain uses TRBV15 and TRBJ2-6; D is ambiguous. The germline V gene encodes CDR1 LNHNV and CDR2 YYDKDF (reference sequence). The CDR3 covers 15 residues. Trimming took off 1 base at V and 1 base at J, with 5 bases between the two ends. As DNA, the CDR3 is TGTGCCACCAGCAGAGGGCGGTCTGGGGCCAACGTCCTGACTTTC. It codes for CATSRGRSGANVLTF.

This clone occurred once. This chain connects TRBV15 to TRBJ1-5; 8 bases are shared with TRBD1. After removal of 0 bases from V and 3 bases from J, the junction contained 10 bases not matched to a gene. Germline V gene sequence: CDR1 LNHNV, CDR2 YYDKDF (reference sequence). The CDR3 is 18 amino acids. The CDR3 is CATSRDWLTGVTNQPQHF. CDR3 bases: TGTGCCACCAGCAGAGATTGGCTGACAGGGGTCACCAATCAGCCCCAGCATTTT.

This chain uses TRBV28 with TRBJ1-2, with a possible D match to TRBD1 (6 bases). Germline V gene sequence: CDR1 MDHEN, CDR2 SYDVKM. The V end was cut by 6 bases, the J end by 5 bases, with 16 bases between. The length of the CDR3 is 14 residues. CDR3 residues: CASSFVRGEYGYTF. The CDR3 coding sequence is TGTGCCAGCAGCTTTGTCAGGGGAGAATATGGCTACACCTTC.

V gene TRBV28 combines with J gene TRBJ2-7, with TRBD2 matching over 7 bases. CDR3 size: 14 residues. Trimming cost V 5 bases and J 3 bases; bases outside gene matches: 7. Germline CDR1 MDHEN, CDR2 SYDVKM. The CDR3 protein is CASSNAGGSYEQYF. The CDR3 nucleotides are TGTGCCAGCAGTAACGCCGGGGGGAGCTACGAGCAGTACTTC.

This chain links TRBV4-1 with TRBJ1-6; D unclear. Germline V gene sequence: CDR1 MGHRA, CDR2 YSYEKL. V was trimmed by 0 bases and J by 4 bases, leaving 16 bases between them. This CDR3 has 18 amino acids. The CDR3 nucleotides read TGCGCCAGCAGCCAAGATCCCCCTCTCACAGCTTATAATTCACCCCTCCACTTT. The encoded protein is CASSQDPPLTAYNSPLHF.

This clone appeared once. CDR3 DNA sequence: TGCGCCAGCAGCTTGGGGGCTCCGGGGACTGAAGCTTTCTTT. This encodes CASSLGAPGTEAFF. The chain couples TRBV5-1 to TRBJ1-1; no reliable D call. CDR3 length: 14 residues. Per germline, CDR1 SGHRS and CDR2 YFSETQ. V lost 0 bases to trimming and J lost 5 bases, with 11 bases between them.

The rearrangement uses TRBV5-4 and TRBJ1-5; D is possibly TRBD1 (5 bases). The CDR3 is 14 residues long. Trimming shortened V by 4 bases and J by 9 bases, and 17 bases separated the two germline ends. The germline V gene encodes CDR1 SGHNT and CDR2 YYREEE (reference sequence). CDR3: CASSPGLGFPPQHF. As DNA, the CDR3 is TGTGCCAGCAGCCCGGGACTGGGGTTCCCGCCCCAGCATTTT.

CDR3 protein: CASSYGGPPRGDQYF. The CDR3 DNA sequence: TGTGCCAGCTCTTACGGGGGACCCCCCCGAGGGGACCAGTACTTC. The genes are TRBV18 and TRBJ2-5, with D possibly being TRBD2 (6 bases). Germline CDR1 and CDR2: KGHSH and LQKENI. The CDR3 is made up of 15 amino acids. V shed 6 bases and J shed 10 bases, with 24 bases lying between them.